A single sample gave rise to the 17 T cell receptor beta chains below, sequenced in a study of cytomegalovirus exposure and HLA in healthy donors. With 60 Vbeta and 13 Jbeta primers, the PCR was carried out. Assay: immunoSEQ multiplex PCR; the TCRdb copy retains only in-frame clones and omits some. Among under 200,000 clones listed, roughly 13% were seen once. Sequencing was performed on PBMCs. These receptors all stem from a man over 45 in good health and CMV-seropositive.

This clone was counted between two and nine times. The chain uses TRBV28 and TRBJ1-1; D possibly corresponds to TRBD1 (5 bases). Germline V gene sequence: CDR1 MDHEN, CDR2 SYDVKM. V gave up 4 bases and J gave up 9 bases, with 18 bases separating them. This CDR3 contains 14 residues. DNA of the CDR3: TGTGCCAGCAGTTCGGGAGGGGCAGGGTACAAAGCTTTCTTT. It yields the protein CASSSGGAGYKAFF.

This clone turned up a few times. The gene calls are TRBV9 and TRBJ2-2; 11 bases agree with TRBD2. Losses at the gene ends were 2 bases for V and 4 bases for J; bases not matched to a gene: 7. CDR1 SGDLS and CDR2 YYNGEE come from the germline V gene. This CDR3 contains 17 residues. The CDR3 spells CASSVEGTSGFTGELFF. The CDR3 bases are TGTGCCAGCAGCGTTGAAGGGACTAGCGGATTCACCGGGGAGCTGTTTTTT.

The table lists this clone with a few counts. The sample carries other DNA sequences with the same CDR3. The rearrangement uses TRBV25-1 and TRBJ1-6; 7 positions agree with TRBD1. There are 14 residues in the CDR3. Losses at the gene ends were 5 bases for V and 5 bases for J; bases not matched to a gene: 3. CDR1 is MGHDK and CDR2 is SYGVNS in the germline V gene. CDR3 protein: CASSTGTDNSPLHF. CDR3 DNA sequence: TGTGCCAGCAGTACCGGGACAGATAATTCACCCCTCCACTTT. Full variable domain (missing parts from reference TRBV25-1 and TRBJ1-6): EADIYQTPRYLVIGTGKKITLECSQTMGHDKMYWYQQDPGMELHLIHYSYGVNSTEKGDLSSESTVSRIRTEHFPLTLESARPSHTSQYLCASSTGTDNSPLHFGNGTRLTVT.

The chain joins TRBV21-1 to TRBJ1-4. TRBV21-1 is an annotated pseudogene. CDR3 length equals 16 residues. The CDR3 DNA sequence: TGTGCCAGCAGCCCCCCCGGGAGCAGACCCAATGAAAAACTGTTTTTT. Protein sequence: CASSPPGSRPNEKLFF.

This chain uses TRBV27 with TRBJ2-2; D is undetermined. The CDR3 totals 13 residues. The germline gives CDR1 MNHEY, CDR2 SMNVEV (reference sequence). V lost 6 bases and J lost 1, with 6 bases in between. The CDR3 here is CASRPENTGELFF. DNA of the CDR3: TGTGCCAGCAGGCCAGAGAACACCGGGGAGCTGTTTTTT.

The chain has TRBV10-3 and TRBJ1-6, with D tentatively TRBD1 (5 bases). The CDR3 is made up of 17 amino acids. V shed 0 bases and J shed 2 bases, with 11 bases lying between them. Germline assignment: CDR1 ENHRY and CDR2 SYGVKD. Here the CDR3 DNA reads TGTGCCATCAGTGAGTCTGGGACTGGGACCTATAATTCACCCCTCCACTTT. Translated, it gives CAISESGTGTYNSPLHF.

The CDR3 sequence: CASSLRAPGSGYTF. CDR3 DNA: TGCGCCAGCAGCCTCCGGGCCCCGGGAAGTGGCTACACCTTC. This chain uses TRBV5-1 with TRBJ1-2; D uncertain. This CDR3 contains 14 residues. Germline assignment: CDR1 SGHRS and CDR2 YFSETQ. V lost 4 bases and J lost 7, with 17 bases in between.

This clone showed up just a few times. The chain carries TRBV7-8 and TRBJ2-1, with 12 nucleotides matching TRBD2. CDR1 is SGHVS and CDR2 is FQNEAQ in the germline V gene. The J segment lost 8 bases and the V segment lost 1 base, leaving 6 bases of the junction unmatched. This CDR3 comprises 16 residues. CDR3: CASSLGSLAGGDEQFF. The DNA of the CDR3 is TGTGCCAGCAGCTTAGGGTCCCTAGCGGGGGGGGATGAGCAGTTCTTC.

The chain employs TRBV7-9 and TRBJ1-2; the D gene is possibly TRBD1 (5 bases). V was trimmed by 7 bases and J by 2 bases, leaving 14 bases between them. CDR1 and CDR2 (germline): SEHNR, FQNEAQ (reference sequence). The CDR3 is 14 amino acids. CDR3 sequence reads: CASTQGAGNYGYTF. The CDR3 coding sequence is TGTGCCAGCACTCAAGGGGCGGGGAACTATGGCTACACCTTC. The entire variable domain, with the rest obtained from reference TRBV7-9 and TRBJ1-2, is as follows: DTGVSQNPRHKITKRGQNVTFRCDPISEHNRLYWYRQTLGQGPEFLTYFQNEAQLEKSRLLSDRFSAERPKGSFSTLEIQRTEQGDSAMYLCASTQGAGNYGYTFGSGTRLTVV.

This clone was seen only a few times. J is TRBJ2-3 and V is TRBV7-3; 9 bases are a match to TRBD2. Looked up from germline, CDR1 is SGHTA and CDR2 is FQGTGA. V was clipped by 3 bases and J by 2 bases; unmatched bases: 9. The length of the CDR3 is 17 residues. CDR3 sequence (DNA): TGTGCCAGCAGCTTCGGCGGGGGGGCACGGATCACAGATACGCAGTATTTT. Its translation is CASSFGGGARITDTQYF.

This clone showed up just a few times. The chain couples TRBV11-2 to TRBJ2-5, with TRBD2 as a possible D gene (6 bases). There are 14 residues in the CDR3. Germline lookup yields CDR1 SGHAT and CDR2 FQNNGV. V was pared by 5 bases and J by 5 bases, with 15 bases between. The CDR3 sequence: CASSPRLVGETQYF. CDR3 nucleotide sequence: TGTGCCAGCAGCCCAAGACTAGTTGGGGAGACCCAGTACTTC.

The J gene is TRBJ2-7, the V gene TRBV10-1, with a weak D call TRBD2 (6 bases). V lost 10 bases and J 3 bases, leaving 19 bases between the germline ends. The CDR3 runs 14 residues. CDR1 is WNHNN and CDR2 is SYGVQD in the germline V gene (reference sequence). The CDR3 nucleotides read TGCGCCATCGGGGAGGTGGACACAATCTACGAGCAGTACGTC. Translation: CAIGEVDTIYEQYV.

This clone was counted a few times. V usage is TRBV7-3 and J usage is TRBJ2-3; D is perhaps TRBD2 (7 bases). Per the germline V gene, CDR1 is SGHTA and CDR2 is FQGTGA. The CDR3 contains 15 residues. Trimming took 5 bases from V and 4 from J, leaving 16 bases between them. In DNA, the CDR3 is TGTGCCAGCAGCCGAGGGGGGGCGCGGGCAGATACGCAGTATTTT. This encodes CASSRGGARADTQYF.

The V gene is TRBV28, the J gene TRBJ1-4, with D perhaps matching TRBD1 (5 bases). Germline V gives CDR1 MDHEN, CDR2 SYDVKM. Trimming removed 6 bases at V and 8 bases at J, with 13 bases between. There are 13 residues in the CDR3. CDR3 amino acids: CASRPWQGEKLFF. In DNA form, the CDR3 reads TGTGCCAGCAGACCGTGGCAGGGCGAAAAACTGTTTTTT.

The J gene is TRBJ2-7, the V gene TRBV28; tentative D call: TRBD1 (6 bases). There are 19 residues in the CDR3. Germline CDR1 and CDR2: MDHEN and SYDVKM. V was cut by 6 bases and J by 4 bases, with 31 bases left in between. The CDR3 DNA follows: TGTGCCAGCAGCTGTTCACCATGGCTGGGACAATGTTCTCTGTACGAGCAGTACGTC. The encoded protein is CASSCSPWLGQCSLYEQYV.

The CDR3 sequence is CASSIEGQRPLGTGELFF. Written as DNA, the CDR3 is TGTGCCAGTAGTATAGAGGGACAGCGACCCTTGGGAACCGGGGAGCTGTTTTTT. V usage is TRBV19 and J usage is TRBJ2-2; 7 bases line up with TRBD1. Germline V gene data show CDR1 as LNHDA and CDR2 as SQIVND (reference sequence). CDR3 length equals 18 residues. Trimming cost V 0 bases and J 5 bases; bases outside gene matches: 12.

The chain uses TRBV28 and TRBJ2-7, with a weak D call TRBD2 (7 bases). CDR3 length: 14 amino acids. The ends were cut back, 10 bases at V and 2 bases at J, with 18 bases in the middle. CDR1 is MDHEN and CDR2 is SYDVKM in the germline V gene. CDR3 in amino acids: CATQPGGQPYEQYV. The CDR3 DNA is TGTGCCACCCAGCCCGGGGGGCAACCCTACGAGCAGTACGTC.